Here is one T cell receptor beta chain with its context. This sample is drawn from a study of CD8+CD57+ T cells in acquired aplastic anemia. Study context: DNA per sorted CD4+ or CD8+ sample ranged roughly 0.17 to 27.4 ug, averaging 3.2 ug.

The CDR3 has 14 residues. Trimming pared 2 bases from V and 2 bases from J, leaving 9 bases between. From germline, CDR1 is SEHNR and CDR2 FQNEAQ (reference sequence). Sequencing involved patients with CD8+CD57+ cell expansion previously shown by flow cytometry. Both TCR beta VDJ combination and CDR3 sequence profiling were carried out. Genomic DNA was the template for this profiling. TCRdb processed the reads anew with MiXCR; each CDR3 protein has one entry. Of about 180,000 distinct CDR3 sequences detected, more than 45% appear once; the ten largest clones hold roughly 1.1%. Input material: sorted CD4+, CD8+, or CD8+CD57+ T cells (not recorded which) from PBMCs. The origin of this receptor is a human donor with aplastic anemia. The V and J genes are TRBV7-9 and TRBJ2-5, with D perhaps TRBD1 (5 bases). CDR3 sequence reads: CASSLMQGQETQYF. CDR3 bases: TGTGCCAGCAGCTTAATGCAGGGACAAGAGACCCAGTACTTC.